This is a list of T cell receptor beta chains from one sample in a study of T cell responses to AZD1222 COVID-19 vaccine. Method: immunoSEQ multiplex PCR; TCRdb's copy keeps in-frame clones and lacks some. The sample includes more than 120,000 clones, around 84% of them seen just once. Sequences were derived from peripheral blood, sampled 28 days after the second AZD1222 dose. These receptors originate from an adult who received the AZD1222 COVID-19 vaccine. Each CDR3 is given with its conserved first and last residue. The order of the fields is clone size, J gene, V gene, CDR3 length, D gene, CDR3 protein, CDR3 DNA. D genes are given only for firm matches. Expanded clones get a size class; other rows say once, few or many, or leave the size out.

clone_size: once
j_call: TRBJ2-7
v_call: TRBV2
cdr3_length: 13
d_call: NA
cdr3_aa: CASRRGTTYEQYF
cdr3_nt: TGTGCCAGCAGGCGTGGGACAACCTACGAGCAGTACTTC

clone_size: once
j_call: TRBJ2-5
v_call: TRBV5-1
cdr3_length: 13
d_call: NA
cdr3_aa: CASSLPGGETQYF
cdr3_nt: TGCGCCAGCAGCTTACCCGGGGGCGAGACCCAGTACTTC

clone_size: NA
j_call: TRBJ1-3
v_call: TRBV5-1
cdr3_length: 14
d_call: TRBD1
cdr3_aa: CASSQDRAGNTIYF
cdr3_nt: TGCGCCAGCAGCCAAGACAGGGCTGGAAACACCATATATTTT

clone_size: NA
j_call: TRBJ1-6
v_call: TRBV25-1
cdr3_length: 16
d_call: NA
cdr3_aa: CASSERGGAYNSPLHF
cdr3_nt: TGTGCCAGCAGTGAACGTGGGGGGGCCTATAATTCACCCCTCCACTTT

clone_size: NA
j_call: TRBJ1-4
v_call: TRBV23-1
cdr3_length: 15
d_call: NA
cdr3_aa: CASSQSTASEEKLFF
cdr3_nt: TGCGCCAGCAGTCAATCGACCGCATCGGAGGAAAAACTGTTTTTT

clone_size: NA
j_call: TRBJ1-5
v_call: TRBV6-1
cdr3_length: 14
d_call: NA
cdr3_aa: CASNLQGAGQPQHF
cdr3_nt: TGTGCCAGCAATCTACAGGGTGCAGGACAGCCCCAGCATTTT

clone_size: NA
j_call: TRBJ1-1
v_call: TRBV3-1/TRBV3-2
cdr3_length: 14
d_call: NA
cdr3_aa: CASSPPTGQTEAFF
cdr3_nt: TGTGCCAGCAGCCCGCCGACAGGACAAACTGAAGCTTTCTTT

clone_size: NA
j_call: TRBJ1-2
v_call: TRBV30
cdr3_length: 11
d_call: NA
cdr3_aa: CAATRDSGYTF
cdr3_nt: TGTGCGGCTACCCGGGACTCTGGCTACACCTTC

clone_size: once
j_call: TRBJ1-2
v_call: TRBV4-2
cdr3_length: 16
d_call: TRBD1
cdr3_aa: CASSQEPSQGVYGYTF
cdr3_nt: TGTGCCAGCAGCCAAGAGCCCTCACAGGGGGTATATGGCTACACCTTC

clone_size: NA
j_call: TRBJ1-1
v_call: TRBV12-3/TRBV12-4
cdr3_length: 13
d_call: TRBD1
cdr3_aa: CASSWTGNTEAFF
cdr3_nt: TGTGCCAGCAGTTGGACAGGGAACACTGAAGCTTTCTTT

clone_size: once
j_call: TRBJ2-4
v_call: TRBV28
cdr3_length: 14
d_call: NA
cdr3_aa: CASSPQGLRNIQYF
cdr3_nt: TGTGCCAGCAGTCCTCAGGGGCTAAGGAACATTCAGTACTTC

clone_size: NA
j_call: TRBJ1-3
v_call: TRBV5-3
cdr3_length: 15
d_call: NA
cdr3_aa: CARSTDKFSGNTIYF
cdr3_nt: TGTGCCAGAAGCACCGACAAATTTTCTGGAAACACCATATATTTT

clone_size: NA
j_call: TRBJ2-5
v_call: TRBV10-3
cdr3_length: 12
d_call: NA
cdr3_aa: CAARGRQETQYF
cdr3_nt: TGTGCCGCCAGGGGCAGACAAGAGACCCAGTACTTC

clone_size: NA
j_call: TRBJ2-3
v_call: TRBV29-1
cdr3_length: 15
d_call: NA
cdr3_aa: CSVLQGAGGGDTQYF
cdr3_nt: TGCAGCGTTCTCCAAGGGGCGGGTGGGGGAGATACGCAGTATTTT

clone_size: once
j_call: TRBJ1-2
v_call: TRBV3-1/TRBV3-2
cdr3_length: 12
d_call: NA
cdr3_aa: CASSLSGAGYTF
cdr3_nt: TGTGCCAGCAGCCTCAGCGGCGCGGGCTACACCTTC

clone_size: NA
j_call: TRBJ1-2
v_call: TRBV3-1/TRBV3-2
cdr3_length: 13
d_call: NA
cdr3_aa: CASSLGLSRGYTF
cdr3_nt: TGTGCCAGCAGCCTGGGCCTTTCCCGAGGCTACACCTTC

clone_size: once
j_call: TRBJ1-1
v_call: TRBV6-1
cdr3_length: 15
d_call: TRBD1
cdr3_aa: CASSEFQGGHTEAFF
cdr3_nt: TGTGCCAGCAGTGAATTCCAAGGGGGCCACACTGAAGCTTTCTTT

clone_size: NA
j_call: TRBJ2-5
v_call: TRBV9
cdr3_length: 15
d_call: TRBD2
cdr3_aa: CASSASGGALETQYF
cdr3_nt: TGTGCCAGCAGCGCTAGCGGGGGGGCCTTAGAGACCCAGTACTTC

clone_size: once
j_call: TRBJ1-6
v_call: TRBV5-1
cdr3_length: 16
d_call: TRBD1
cdr3_aa: CASSLQGTGGDSPLHF
cdr3_nt: TGCGCCAGCAGCTTGCAGGGGACAGGGGGAGACTCACCCCTCCACTTT

clone_size: NA
j_call: TRBJ1-4
v_call: TRBV4-1
cdr3_length: 14
d_call: NA
cdr3_aa: CASSQTFVEGKLFF
cdr3_nt: TGCGCCAGCAGCCAAACATTTGTGGAGGGAAAACTGTTTTTT

clone_size: few
j_call: TRBJ1-1
v_call: TRBV5-1
cdr3_length: 14
d_call: NA
cdr3_aa: CASSYEGAETEAFF
cdr3_nt: TGCGCCAGCAGCTACGAGGGCGCGGAGACTGAAGCTTTCTTT

clone_size: once
j_call: TRBJ1-2
v_call: TRBV29-1
cdr3_length: 13
d_call: TRBD1
cdr3_aa: CSVDWSGGGGYTF
cdr3_nt: TGCAGCGTTGATTGGTCAGGGGGCGGTGGCTACACCTTC

clone_size: NA
j_call: TRBJ1-6
v_call: TRBV6-5
cdr3_length: 14
d_call: NA
cdr3_aa: CASLIFSYNSPLHF
cdr3_nt: TGTGCCAGCCTTATTTTTTCCTATAATTCACCCCTCCACTTT

clone_size: NA
j_call: TRBJ1-5
v_call: TRBV21-1
cdr3_length: 17
d_call: NA
cdr3_aa: CASSKPTYGGSNQPQHF
cdr3_nt: TGTGCCAGCAGCAAACCCACCTACGGGGGTAGCAATCAGCCCCAGCATTTT

clone_size: NA
j_call: TRBJ1-2
v_call: TRBV30
cdr3_length: 12
d_call: NA
cdr3_aa: CAWSVFYEGYTF
cdr3_nt: TGTGCCTGGAGTGTATTTTATGAGGGCTACACCTTC

clone_size: NA
j_call: TRBJ1-3
v_call: TRBV11-2
cdr3_length: 14
d_call: NA
cdr3_aa: CASSPTFSGNTIYF
cdr3_nt: TGTGCCAGCAGCCCAACCTTCTCTGGAAACACCATATATTTT

clone_size: NA
j_call: TRBJ1-6
v_call: TRBV5-1
cdr3_length: 14
d_call: NA
cdr3_aa: CASSWKDGSSPLHF
cdr3_nt: TGCGCCAGCAGCTGGAAGGACGGTAGTTCACCCCTCCACTTT

clone_size: NA
j_call: TRBJ2-7
v_call: TRBV6-5
cdr3_length: 16
d_call: NA
cdr3_aa: CASSYSLGGTPYEQYF
cdr3_nt: TGTGCCAGCAGTTACTCGTTGGGCGGGACGCCCTACGAGCAGTACTTC

clone_size: NA
j_call: TRBJ2-3
v_call: TRBV27
cdr3_length: 16
d_call: NA
cdr3_aa: CASSLRLQPSTDTQYF
cdr3_nt: TGTGCCAGCAGTTTACGCCTCCAGCCAAGCACAGATACGCAGTATTTT

clone_size: NA
j_call: TRBJ2-1
v_call: TRBV5-1
cdr3_length: 14
d_call: TRBD1
cdr3_aa: CASSGDREDNEQFF
cdr3_nt: TGCGCCAGCAGCGGGGACAGGGAGGACAATGAGCAGTTCTTC

clone_size: once
j_call: TRBJ2-7
v_call: TRBV14
cdr3_length: 12
d_call: NA
cdr3_aa: CASSQGQVGQYF
cdr3_nt: TGTGCCAGCAGCCAGGGTCAGGTGGGGCAGTACTTC

clone_size: NA
j_call: TRBJ2-3
v_call: TRBV6-5
cdr3_length: 13
d_call: NA
cdr3_aa: CAHRETPTDTQYF
cdr3_nt: TGTGCCCACAGGGAAACCCCCACAGATACGCAGTATTTT

clone_size: NA
j_call: TRBJ1-2
v_call: TRBV11-2
cdr3_length: 14
d_call: NA
cdr3_aa: CASSRARDGVGYTF
cdr3_nt: TGTGCCAGCAGCCGGGCCCGGGACGGAGTTGGGTACACCTTC

clone_size: NA
j_call: TRBJ1-2
v_call: TRBV6-5
cdr3_length: 13
d_call: NA
cdr3_aa: CASSLGTNYGYTF
cdr3_nt: TGTGCCAGCAGTCTTGGGACAAACTATGGCTACACCTTC

clone_size: once
j_call: TRBJ2-5
v_call: TRBV7-2
cdr3_length: 14
d_call: NA
cdr3_aa: CASSLATGLETQYF
cdr3_nt: TGTGCCAGCAGCTTAGCAACAGGGCTGGAGACCCAGTACTTC